Reported below is one T cell receptor beta chain. The antigen this receptor binds is unknown. Per-base quality was not reported, and no clone a single base away is much larger than it. TCRbeta CDR3 regions were amplified from genomic DNA by means of the immunoSEQ Assay, a bias-controlled multiplex PCR. The original methods were these. The number of nucleated cells in each sample was estimated from the amplification of reference gene primers within the assay. To quantify the absolute abundance of each unique TCRbeta CDR3 rearrangement, sequence reads were collapsed and filtered. Productive Simpson clonality was computed per sample as the square root of Simpson's diversity index over productive rearrangements. This is the immuneACCESS table as TCRdb keeps it, with only in-frame sequences that have V and J called. A part of the clones is gone; compared with another copy, unresolved V genes explain less than half, and the rest is unexplained. D and trimming were read from the DNA, whereas the V and J calls and clone size are those reported in that table. The sample table contains tens of thousands of clones; only one count was recorded for over 75% of them. The ten largest make up 5.1% of the sample.

The data belong to a study of blood T cell repertoires in COVID-19 (dated by TCRdb to 2020 to 2021). A note on the overall study: Collaborator samples came from the United States, Italy and Spain and covered acute and convalescent phases of COVID-19. The samples were drawn from two sources: the first 160 participants of the ongoing ImmuneRACE study, and approximately 1,300 subjects contributed by 6 global collaborators. The prospective study material was composed of cDNA or gDNA derived from T cells, B-cell-depleted T cells, or PBMCs. Where available, HLA class I and class II types were taken from metadata supplied by the sample provider and were not determined by assay-based typing. The repertoires were made available in a free public database intended to serve as a resource for research on the immune response to SARS-CoV-2. The sample metadata nearly always contained a de-identified subject ID, COVID-19 status, age in years and sex. Subjects who had been exposed to COVID-19, were actively infected with it, or had recovered from it provided the deeply sampled blood TCRbeta repertoires that made up the dataset.

Each collaborating institution followed its own protocols to collect whole blood in K2EDTA tubes. For TCRbeta analysis, collaborator samples were shipped as frozen whole blood, as isolated PBMCs, or as DNA extracted from either sample type. The germline V gene provides CDR1 MNHEY and CDR2 SVGAGI. The cysteine opens and the phenylalanine closes a CDR3 of 14 amino acids. Only CDR3 DNA is held: 42 bases, read in frame from base 1. Relative to germline, V is missing 6 bases and J is missing 4 bases, with 8 bases of the junction outside any gene match. Study-wide conclusions, independent of this receptor: How much clinical and demographic metadata was included differed by source and by participant, and the metadata was provided uncurated.

Recombination connected TRBV6-5 to TRBJ1-1; TRBD1 matches 7 bases in the middle. The sequence came from a human donor in a cohort sampled during active COVID-19. Sample: peripheral blood. The bases are TGTGCCAGCAGCTCATCACAGGGGAGCACTGAAGCTTTCTTT. This yields the protein CASSSSQGSTEAFF.